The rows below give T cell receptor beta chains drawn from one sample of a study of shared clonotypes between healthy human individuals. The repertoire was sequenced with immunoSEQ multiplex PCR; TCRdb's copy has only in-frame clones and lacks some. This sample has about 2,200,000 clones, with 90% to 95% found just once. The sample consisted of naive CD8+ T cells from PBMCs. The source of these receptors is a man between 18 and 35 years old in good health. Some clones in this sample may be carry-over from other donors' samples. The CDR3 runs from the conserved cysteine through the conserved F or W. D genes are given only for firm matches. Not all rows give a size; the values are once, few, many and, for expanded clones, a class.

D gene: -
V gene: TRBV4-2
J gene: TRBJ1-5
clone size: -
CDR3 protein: CASSPEWKNRNQPQHF
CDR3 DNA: TGTGCCAGCAGCCCAGAGTGGAAGAATCGTAATCAGCCCCAGCATTTT

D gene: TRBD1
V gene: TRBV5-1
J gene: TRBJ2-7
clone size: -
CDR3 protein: CASGFSGQGSYEQYF
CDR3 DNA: TGCGCCAGCGGATTTTCAGGACAGGGATCCTACGAGCAGTACTTC

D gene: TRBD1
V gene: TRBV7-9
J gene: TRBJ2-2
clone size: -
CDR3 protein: CASSSITGGPGELFF
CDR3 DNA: TGTGCCAGCAGCTCAATAACAGGGGGCCCCGGGGAGCTGTTTTTT

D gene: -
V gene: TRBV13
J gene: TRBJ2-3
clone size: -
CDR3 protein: CASSIRGTDTQYF
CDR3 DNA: TGTGCCAGCAGCATTAGGGGCACAGATACGCAGTATTTT

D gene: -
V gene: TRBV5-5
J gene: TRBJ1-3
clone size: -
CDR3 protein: CASSLDYPGPGNTIYF
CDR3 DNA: TGTGCCAGCAGCTTGGATTACCCAGGGCCTGGAAACACCATATATTTT

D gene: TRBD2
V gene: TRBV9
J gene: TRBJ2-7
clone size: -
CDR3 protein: CASSVSGTSGTEQYF
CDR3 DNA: TGTGCCAGCAGCGTATCAGGGACTAGCGGGACCGAGCAGTACTTC

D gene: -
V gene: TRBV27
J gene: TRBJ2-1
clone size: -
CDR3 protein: CASTRDLGAYNEQFF
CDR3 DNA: TGTGCCAGCACCCGGGACTTAGGGGCCTACAATGAGCAGTTCTTC

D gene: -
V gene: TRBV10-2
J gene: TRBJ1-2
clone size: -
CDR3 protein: CATWEASGYTF
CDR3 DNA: TGCGCCACCTGGGAGGCGAGCGGCTACACCTTC

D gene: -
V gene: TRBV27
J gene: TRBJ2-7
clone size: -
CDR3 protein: CASRPSLSYEQYF
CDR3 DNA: TGTGCCAGCAGACCTTCCCTCTCCTACGAGCAGTACTTC

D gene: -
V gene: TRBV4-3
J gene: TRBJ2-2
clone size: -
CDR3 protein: CASRLPTGELFF
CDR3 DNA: TGCGCCAGCAGACTCCCCACCGGGGAGCTGTTTTTT

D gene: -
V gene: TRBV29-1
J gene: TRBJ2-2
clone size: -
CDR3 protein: CSVENPRGFGTGELFF
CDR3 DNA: TGCAGCGTTGAAAACCCCCGGGGTTTTGGGACCGGGGAGCTGTTTTTT

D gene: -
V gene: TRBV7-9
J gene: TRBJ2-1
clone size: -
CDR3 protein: CASSGGAAWANEQFF
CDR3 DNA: TGTGCCAGCAGCGGAGGGGCGGCCTGGGCCAATGAGCAGTTCTTC

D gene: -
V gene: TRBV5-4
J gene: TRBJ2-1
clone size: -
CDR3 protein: CASSWGNEQFF
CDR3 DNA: TGTGCCAGCAGCTGGGGCAATGAGCAGTTCTTC

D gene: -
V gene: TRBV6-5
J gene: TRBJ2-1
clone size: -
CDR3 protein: CASSYSTVNEQFF
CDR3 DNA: TGTGCCAGCAGTTACTCGACAGTAAATGAGCAGTTCTTC

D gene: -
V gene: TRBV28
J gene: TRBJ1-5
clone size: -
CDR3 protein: CASQGRVRNQPQHF
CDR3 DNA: TGTGCCAGCCAGGGACGGGTCCGCAATCAGCCCCAGCATTTT

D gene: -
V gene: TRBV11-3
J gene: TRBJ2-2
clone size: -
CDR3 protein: CASSSKAGERAGELFF
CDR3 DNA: TGTGCCAGCAGCTCCAAGGCAGGGGAAAGGGCCGGGGAGCTGTTTTTT

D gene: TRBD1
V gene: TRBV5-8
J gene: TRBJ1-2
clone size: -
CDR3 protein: CASSWSDRGYGYTF
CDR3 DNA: TGTGCCAGCAGCTGGTCGGACAGGGGCTATGGCTACACCTTC

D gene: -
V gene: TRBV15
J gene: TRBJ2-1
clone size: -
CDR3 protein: CATSRDYLGDKIPPFF
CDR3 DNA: TGTGCCACCAGCAGAGATTATCTTGGGGACAAAATCCCCCCGTTCTTC

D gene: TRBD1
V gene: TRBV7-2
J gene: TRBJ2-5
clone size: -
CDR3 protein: CASSLSQGLAETQYF
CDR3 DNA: TGTGCCAGCAGCTTATCACAGGGGCTTGCGGAGACCCAGTACTTC

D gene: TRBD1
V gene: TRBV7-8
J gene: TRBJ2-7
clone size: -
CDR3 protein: CASSPSRDRGFNEQYF
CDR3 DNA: TGTGCCAGCAGCCCTTCACGGGACAGGGGGTTTAACGAGCAGTACTTC

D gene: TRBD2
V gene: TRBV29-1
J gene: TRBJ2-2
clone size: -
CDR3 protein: CLAGWAGELFF
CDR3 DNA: TGCCTAGCGGGATGGGCCGGGGAGCTGTTTTTT

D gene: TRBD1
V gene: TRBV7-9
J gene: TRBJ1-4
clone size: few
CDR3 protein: CASSSRQGVNEKLFF
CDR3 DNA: TGTGCCAGCAGCTCGAGACAGGGGGTTAATGAAAAACTGTTTTTT

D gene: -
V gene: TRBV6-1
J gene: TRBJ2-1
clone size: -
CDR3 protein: CASSVLPDPYNEQFF
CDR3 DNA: TGTGCCAGCAGCGTTCTCCCAGACCCTTACAATGAGCAGTTCTTC

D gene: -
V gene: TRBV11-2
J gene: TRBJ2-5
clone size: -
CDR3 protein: CASSPGALTQETQYF
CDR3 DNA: TGTGCCAGCAGCCCAGGGGCCCTCACCCAAGAGACCCAGTACTTC

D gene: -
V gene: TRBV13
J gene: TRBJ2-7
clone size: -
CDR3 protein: CASSWPGREQYF
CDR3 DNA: TGTGCCAGCAGTTGGCCCGGGCGCGAGCAGTACTTC

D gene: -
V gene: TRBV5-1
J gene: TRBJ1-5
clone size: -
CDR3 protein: CASSRAPIANSNQPQHF
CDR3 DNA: TGCGCCAGCAGCCGAGCGCCCATCGCCAATAGCAATCAGCCCCAGCATTTT

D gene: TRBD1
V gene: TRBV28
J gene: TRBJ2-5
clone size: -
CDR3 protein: CASSDRGLETQYF
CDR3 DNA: TGTGCCAGTTCGGACAGGGGTTTGGAGACCCAGTACTTC

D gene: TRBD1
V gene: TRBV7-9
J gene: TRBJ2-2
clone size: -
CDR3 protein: CASSNYRGLTGELFF
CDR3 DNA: TGTGCCAGCAGCAATTACAGGGGGCTTACCGGGGAGCTGTTTTTT

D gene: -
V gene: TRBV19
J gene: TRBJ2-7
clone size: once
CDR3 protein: CATRPGTYHESYEQYF
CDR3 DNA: TGTGCCACTCGACCCGGGACGTATCATGAATCCTACGAGCAGTACTTC

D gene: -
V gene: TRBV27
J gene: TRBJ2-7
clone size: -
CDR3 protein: CASSLSSDLYEQYF
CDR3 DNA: TGTGCCAGCAGTTTAAGTAGCGACCTCTACGAGCAGTACTTC

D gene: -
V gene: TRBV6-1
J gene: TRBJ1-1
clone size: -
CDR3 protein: CATDDKSTEAFF
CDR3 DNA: TGTGCCACCGATGACAAATCCACTGAAGCTTTCTTT

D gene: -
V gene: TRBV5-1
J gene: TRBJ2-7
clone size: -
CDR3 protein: CASGYFPGEQYF
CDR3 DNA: TGCGCCAGCGGATATTTCCCAGGAGAGCAGTACTTC

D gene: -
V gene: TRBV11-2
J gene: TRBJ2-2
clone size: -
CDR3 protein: CASSLWGTGELFF
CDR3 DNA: TGTGCCAGCAGCCTCTGGGGAACCGGGGAGCTGTTTTTT

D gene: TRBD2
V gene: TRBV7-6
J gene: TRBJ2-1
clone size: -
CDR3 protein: CASSLTQAGRSPYNEQFF
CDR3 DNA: TGTGCCAGCAGCTTAACCCAGGCCGGGAGGTCCCCCTACAATGAGCAGTTCTTC

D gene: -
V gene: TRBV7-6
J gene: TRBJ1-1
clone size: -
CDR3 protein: CVSARQTLGGYMNTEAFF
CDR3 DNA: TGTGTTTCCGCTCGCCAGACGTTGGGGGGGTACATGAACACTGAAGCTTTCTTT

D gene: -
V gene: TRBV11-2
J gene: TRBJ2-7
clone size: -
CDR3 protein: CASSLVLTGRGMDYEQYF
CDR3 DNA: TGTGCCAGCAGCTTAGTCCTGACTGGCCGGGGGATGGACTACGAGCAGTACTTC

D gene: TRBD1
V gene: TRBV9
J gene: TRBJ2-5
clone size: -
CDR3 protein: CASSVDRGLGETQYF
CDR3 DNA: TGTGCCAGCAGCGTTGACAGGGGCTTAGGGGAGACCCAGTACTTC

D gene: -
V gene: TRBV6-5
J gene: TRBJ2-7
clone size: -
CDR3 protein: CASSYDRTYEQYF
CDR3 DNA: TGTGCCAGCAGTTACGACAGGACTTACGAGCAGTACTTC

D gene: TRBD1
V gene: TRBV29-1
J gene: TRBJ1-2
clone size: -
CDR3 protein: CSVQRGGTAYGYTF
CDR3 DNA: TGCAGCGTCCAAAGAGGCGGGACAGCCTATGGCTACACCTTC

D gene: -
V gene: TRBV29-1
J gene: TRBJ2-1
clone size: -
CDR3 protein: CSVKGPPAYNEQFF
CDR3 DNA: TGCAGCGTGAAAGGGCCCCCTGCCTACAATGAGCAGTTCTTC

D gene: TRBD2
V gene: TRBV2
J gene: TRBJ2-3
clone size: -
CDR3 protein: CATWLGGGASTDTQYF
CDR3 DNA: TGTGCCACCTGGTTGGGCGGGGGAGCTAGCACAGATACGCAGTATTTT

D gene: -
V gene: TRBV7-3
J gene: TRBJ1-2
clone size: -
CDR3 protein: CASSLSPGAYGYTF
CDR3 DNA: TGTGCCAGCAGCTTAAGCCCAGGGGCCTATGGCTACACCTTC

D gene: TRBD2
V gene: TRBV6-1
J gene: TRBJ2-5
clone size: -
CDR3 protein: CASSEEGGRAETQYF
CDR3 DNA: TGTGCCAGCAGTGAAGAAGGCGGGAGGGCGGAGACCCAGTACTTC

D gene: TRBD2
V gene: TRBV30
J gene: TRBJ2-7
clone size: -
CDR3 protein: CAWSVSSGAYEQYF
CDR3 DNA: TGTGCCTGGAGTGTATCTAGCGGGGCCTACGAGCAGTACTTC

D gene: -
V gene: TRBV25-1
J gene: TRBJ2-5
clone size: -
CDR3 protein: CASRGETQYF
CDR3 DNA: TGTGCCAGCAGGGGAGAGACCCAGTACTTC

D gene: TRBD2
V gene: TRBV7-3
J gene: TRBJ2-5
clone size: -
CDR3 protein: CASSLVTSGRQETQYF
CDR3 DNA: TGTGCCAGCAGCCTTGTGACTAGCGGGAGACAAGAGACCCAGTACTTC

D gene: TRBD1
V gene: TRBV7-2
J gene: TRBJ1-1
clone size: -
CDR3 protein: CASSLERLDRRNTEAFF
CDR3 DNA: TGTGCCAGCAGCTTAGAAAGACTGGACAGGAGGAACACTGAAGCTTTCTTT

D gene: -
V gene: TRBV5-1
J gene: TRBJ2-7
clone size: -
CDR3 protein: CASSYRTGHMSTYEQYF
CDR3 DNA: TGCGCCAGCAGCTACAGAACAGGGCACATGAGTACCTACGAGCAGTACTTC

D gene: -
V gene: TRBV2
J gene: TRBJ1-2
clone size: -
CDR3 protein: CASSDIGDGYTF
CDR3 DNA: TGTGCCAGCAGTGATATCGGGGATGGCTACACCTTC

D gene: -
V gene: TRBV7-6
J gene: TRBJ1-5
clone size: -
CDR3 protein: CASSLSGEIGHQPQHF
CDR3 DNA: TGTGCCAGCAGCTTAAGTGGGGAGATCGGGCATCAGCCCCAGCATTTT

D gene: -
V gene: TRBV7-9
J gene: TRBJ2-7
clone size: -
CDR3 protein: CASSLAVVVPYEQYF
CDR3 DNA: TGTGCCAGCAGCTTAGCCGTGGTAGTACCATACGAGCAGTACTTC

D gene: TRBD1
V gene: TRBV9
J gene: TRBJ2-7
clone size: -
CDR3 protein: CASSPTGVIYEQYF
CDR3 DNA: TGTGCCAGCAGCCCCACAGGGGTGATCTACGAGCAGTACTTC

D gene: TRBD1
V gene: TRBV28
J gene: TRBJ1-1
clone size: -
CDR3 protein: CASSLGQGSAEAFF
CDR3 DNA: TGTGCCAGCAGCCTCGGACAGGGGAGCGCTGAAGCTTTCTTT

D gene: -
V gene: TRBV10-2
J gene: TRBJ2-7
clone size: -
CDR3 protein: CASSEAGGGYEQYF
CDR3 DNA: TGCGCCAGCAGTGAGGCTGGGGGTGGCTACGAGCAGTACTTC

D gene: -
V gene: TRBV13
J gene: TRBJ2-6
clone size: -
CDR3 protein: CASSLGAGAGANVLTF
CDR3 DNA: TGTGCCAGCAGCTTAGGTGCAGGGGCTGGGGCCAACGTCCTGACTTTC

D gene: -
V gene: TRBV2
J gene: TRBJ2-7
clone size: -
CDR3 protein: CASSDTGNEQYF
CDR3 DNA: TGTGCCAGCAGTGACACAGGGAACGAGCAGTACTTC

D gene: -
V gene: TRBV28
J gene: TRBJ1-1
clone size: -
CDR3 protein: CASSFQREHENTEAFF
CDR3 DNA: TGTGCCAGCAGTTTCCAGAGGGAGCATGAGAACACTGAAGCTTTCTTT

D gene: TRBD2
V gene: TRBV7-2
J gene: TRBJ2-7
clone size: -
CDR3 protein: CASSLPRLAGWQEQYF
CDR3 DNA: TGTGCCAGCAGCTTACCCCGACTAGCGGGATGGCAAGAGCAGTACTTC

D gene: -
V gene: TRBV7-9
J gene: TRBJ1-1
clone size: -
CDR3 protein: CASSLGERDSITGAF
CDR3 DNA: TGTGCCAGCAGCTTAGGGGAGCGGGACTCAATAACGGGAGCTTTT